This T cell receptor (beta chain) was recorded in a study of control samples from healthy donors and cancer patients. This table comes from immunoSEQ multiplex PCR, and its TCRdb copy is limited to in-frame clones, with some not included. This table has roughly 400,000 clones, around 90% appearing once. The CDR3 is 12 residues long. Trimming removed 4 bases at V and 9 bases at J, with 12 bases between. Germline-derived CDR1 and CDR2 are SGHRS and YFSETQ. The sample taken for sequencing was PBMCs. This chain joins TRBV5-1 and TRBJ2-3; weak D call: TRBD1 (6 bases). This TCR came from a man aged 40-55 years with head and neck cancer. Here the CDR3 DNA reads TGCGCCAGCAGCCCTGATCAGGGGACGCAGTATTTT. Amino acid sequence: CASSPDQGTQYF.